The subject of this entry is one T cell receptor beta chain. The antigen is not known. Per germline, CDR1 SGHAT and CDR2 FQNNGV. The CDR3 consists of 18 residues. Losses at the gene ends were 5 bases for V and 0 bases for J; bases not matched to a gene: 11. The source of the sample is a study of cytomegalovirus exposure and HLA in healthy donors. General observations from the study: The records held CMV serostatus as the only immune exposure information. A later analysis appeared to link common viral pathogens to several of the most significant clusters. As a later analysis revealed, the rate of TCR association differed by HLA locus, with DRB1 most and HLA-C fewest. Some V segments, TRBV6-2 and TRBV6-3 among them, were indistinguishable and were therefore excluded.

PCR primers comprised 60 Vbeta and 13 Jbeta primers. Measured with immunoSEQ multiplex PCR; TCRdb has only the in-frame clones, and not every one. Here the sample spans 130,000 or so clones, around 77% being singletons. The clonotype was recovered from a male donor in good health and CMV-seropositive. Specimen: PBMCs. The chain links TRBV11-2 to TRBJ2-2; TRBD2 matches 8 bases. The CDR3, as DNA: TGTGCCAGCAGCCCGAGGGGGGGACTAGAGACGAACACCGGGGAGCTGTTTTTT. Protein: CASSPRGGLETNTGELFF.